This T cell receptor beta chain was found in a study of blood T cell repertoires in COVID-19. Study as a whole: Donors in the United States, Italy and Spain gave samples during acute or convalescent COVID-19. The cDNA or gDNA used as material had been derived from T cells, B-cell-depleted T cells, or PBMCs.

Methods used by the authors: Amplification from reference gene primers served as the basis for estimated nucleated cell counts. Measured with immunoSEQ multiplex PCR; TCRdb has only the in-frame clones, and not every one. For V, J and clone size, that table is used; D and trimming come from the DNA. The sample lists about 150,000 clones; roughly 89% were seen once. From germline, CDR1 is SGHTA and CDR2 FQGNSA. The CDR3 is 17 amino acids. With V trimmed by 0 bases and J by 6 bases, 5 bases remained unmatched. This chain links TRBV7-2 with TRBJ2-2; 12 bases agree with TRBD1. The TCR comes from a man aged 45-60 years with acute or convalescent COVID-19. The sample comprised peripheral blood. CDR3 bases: TGTGCCAGCAGCTTAGCGGGGACAGGGGGCCTTTCCGGGGAGCTGTTTTTT. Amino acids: CASSLAGTGGLSGELFF.